This T cell receptor beta chain was documented in a study of CD8+ T cells in alopecia areata. Germline V lookup: CDR1 GTSNPN, CDR2 SVGIG (reference sequence). This CDR3 is built from 14 residues. Between the trimmed V and J ends, which lost 3 bases and 5 bases, there was a span of 13 bases. Extraction of RNA preceded its reverse transcription into cDNA, which served as the sequencing template. The repertoire was sequenced with immunoSEQ multiplex PCR; TCRdb's copy has only in-frame clones and lacks some. The sample records hundreds of thousands of clones, roughly 69% being singletons. This chain uses TRBV30 with TRBJ1-4; D is undetermined. Here the sequenced sample was CD4+ T cells sorted from blood, taken at week 0. This sequence was found in a human donor with alopecia areata. The DNA for the CDR3 is TGTGCCTGGAGCCGGGTGGCTCTAAATGAAAAACTGTTTTTT. As protein: CAWSRVALNEKLFF. The variable domain in full, completed from reference TRBV30 and TRBJ1-4, reads SQTIHQWPATLVQPVGSPLSLECTVEGTSNPNLYWYRQAAGRGLQLLFYSVGIGQISSEVPQNLSASRPQDRQFILSSKKLLLSDSGFYLCAWSRVALNEKLFFGSGTQLSVL.